Shown below are 17 T cell receptor beta chains from a single sample sequenced in a study of shared clonotypes between healthy human individuals. Measured with immunoSEQ multiplex PCR; TCRdb has only the in-frame clones, and not every one. The sample has roughly 1 million clones; around 76% are singletons. Sequencing used memory CD4+ T cells sorted from blood. As to subset: CD45RA-negative fraction. All receptors derive from a man younger than 35 in good health.

The gene calls are TRBV2 and TRBJ2-3; a weak D match, TRBD2 (5 bases). The germline V gene encodes CDR1 SNHLY and CDR2 FYNNEI. The CDR3 has 15 amino acids. Trimming left V 3 bases short and J 5 bases short, with 15 bases between. The CDR3 loop is CASSDPGLPRDTQYF. DNA for the CDR3: TGTGCCAGCAGTGACCCCGGACTCCCAAGAGATACGCAGTATTTT.

V is TRBV30 and J is TRBJ2-7; 10 bases align to TRBD1. This CDR3 has 15 amino acids. Trimming took 2 bases from V and 1 from J; bases not matched to a gene: 5. Germline-derived CDR1 and CDR2 are GTSNPN and SVGIG (reference sequence). The CDR3 DNA follows: TGTGCCTGGAGTCGCGGGGGACAGGGGTCCTACGAGCAGTACTTC. Translating gives CAWSRGGQGSYEQYF.

The V and J genes are TRBV9 and TRBJ2-5, with TRBD1 as a possible D gene (5 bases). Germline CDR1 and CDR2: SGDLS and YYNGEE. V lost 0 bases and J 3 bases, leaving 12 bases between the germline ends. The CDR3 covers 15 residues. This CDR3 is CASSVGTYMEETQYF. The CDR3 DNA follows: TGTGCCAGCAGCGTAGGGACATATATGGAAGAGACCCAGTACTTC.

This clone was seen more than once but under ten times. This chain joins TRBV19 and TRBJ1-6; D might be TRBD1 (5 bases). Trimming took off 7 bases at V and 8 bases at J, with 12 bases between the two ends. The CDR3 length is 13 residues. CDR1 is LNHDA, CDR2 SQIVND, per germline (reference sequence). CDR3 sequence: CASTPDKYSPLHF. CDR3 sequence (DNA): TGTGCCAGTACCCCGGACAAGTATTCACCCCTCCACTTT.

J is TRBJ1-3 and V is TRBV19; D gene ambiguous. V was clipped by 6 bases and J by 0 bases, with 12 bases between them. Per germline, CDR1 LNHDA and CDR2 SQIVND (reference sequence). The CDR3 loop spans 15 amino acids. The DNA of the CDR3 is TGTGCCAGTAGCCCCCCCCGGGCCTCTGGAAACACCATATATTTT. This translates into CASSPPRASGNTIYF. The entire variable domain, with the rest obtained from reference TRBV19 and TRBJ1-3, is as follows: DGGITQSPKYLFRKEGQNVTLSCEQNLNHDAMYWYRQDPGQGLRLIYYSQIVNDFQKGDIAEGYSVSREKKESFPLTVTSAQKNPTAFYLCASSPPRASGNTIYFGEGSWLTVV.

This clone was observed many times. The sample carries other DNA sequences with the same CDR3. The rearrangement links TRBV15 to TRBJ2-5; D is ambiguous. CDR3 length: 15 residues. CDR1 LNHNV and CDR2 YYDKDF come from the germline V gene (reference sequence). V dropped 0 bases and J dropped 2 bases, with 10 bases sitting between them. In DNA, the CDR3 is TGTGCCACCAGCAGAGATCCGGGCCCGCAAGAGACCCAGTACTTC. Translating gives CATSRDPGPQETQYF.

The chain has TRBV15 and TRBJ1-2; 8 bases map to TRBD1. The ends lost 2 bases at V and 7 bases at J; junction bases unmatched: 6. The CDR3 is 14 residues long. CDR1 is LNHNV, CDR2 YYDKDF, per germline (reference sequence). The CDR3 coding sequence is TGTGCCACCAGCAGACTTTCGACAGGGGCTGGCTACACCTTC. It specifies CATSRLSTGAGYTF.

V usage is TRBV18 and J usage is TRBJ2-2; no definite D call. V lost 6 bases, J lost 0 bases, and 11 bases lay in between. Germline loops: CDR1 KGHSH, CDR2 LQKENI. This CDR3 has 15 amino acids. CDR3 protein: CASSLRLTNTGELFF. DNA of the CDR3: TGTGCCAGCTCCCTCAGACTTACGAACACCGGGGAGCTGTTTTTT. Drawing the rest from reference TRBV18 and TRBJ2-2, the complete variable domain is NAGVMQNPRHLVRRRGQEARLRCSPMKGHSHVYWYRQLPEEGLKFMVYLQKENIIDESGMPKERFSAEFPKEGPSILRIQQVVRGDSAAYFCASSLRLTNTGELFFGEGSRLTVL.

The rearrangement joins TRBV7-2 to TRBJ2-7; 13 bases line up with TRBD2. From germline, CDR1 is SGHTA and CDR2 FQGNSA. The CDR3 runs to 17 residues. The V segment lost 3 bases and the J segment 7 bases; nucleotides outside the gene matches: 12. In DNA, the CDR3 is TGTGCCAGCAGCTTGAGTGGGACTAGCGGGGCTGGAGGGGAGCAGTACTTC. It encodes CASSLSGTSGAGGEQYF.

This clone was observed once. The rearrangement uses TRBV2 and TRBJ2-4, with TRBD1 matching 7 bases. Germline CDR1 is SNHLY and CDR2 is FYNNEI. The CDR3 has 14 residues. With 6 bases clipped from V and 1 base from J, the junction kept 3 bases outside the gene matches. The chain's CDR3 is CASSQTGAKNIQYF. The CDR3 region has the DNA TGTGCCAGCAGCCAGACAGGGGCCAAAAACATTCAGTACTTC.

The rearrangement uses TRBV2 and TRBJ2-7; the D is unclear. V was trimmed by 8 bases and J by 6 bases, leaving 11 bases between them. This CDR3 region has 11 residues. Germline CDR1 reads SNHLY; CDR2 reads FYNNEI. The DNA for the CDR3 is TGTGCCAGCCGGTCCTATGGCGAGCAGTACTTC. It codes for CASRSYGEQYF.

This rearrangement joins TRBV5-1 to TRBJ1-1; 8 bases are a match to TRBD1. The CDR3 length is 15 residues. The J segment lost 1 base and the V segment lost 7 bases, leaving 9 bases of the junction unmatched. The germline CDR1 and CDR2 sequences are SGHRS and YFSETQ. The CDR3 DNA reads as TGCGCCAGCTCACTGCAGACAGGGGCGAACACTGAAGCTTTCTTT. It codes for CASSLQTGANTEAFF.

The chain is built from TRBV21-1 and TRBJ2-6; TRBD1 is the table's D call and was not checked against the DNA. TRBV21-1 is given as a pseudogene. CDR3 length: 19 amino acids. DNA of the CDR3: TGTGCCAGCAGCACCATAAAGGACAGTTCTGGCTCTGGGGCCAACGTCCTGACTTTC. Amino acids: CASSTIKDSSGSGANVLTF.

This clone was counted a few times. The rearrangement joins TRBV6-5 to TRBJ2-1, with D possibly TRBD2 on 5 matching bases. The length of the CDR3 is 15 residues. Germline V gene data show CDR1 as MNHEY and CDR2 as SVGAGI. V lost 4 bases to trimming and J lost 0 bases, with 10 bases between them. The CDR3 DNA reads as TGTGCCAGCAGTTGGCGGAGGAGCTCCTACAATGAGCAGTTCTTC. Its translation: CASSWRRSSYNEQFF.

There are many counts of this clone. This chain links TRBV30 with TRBJ1-5, with 7 bases fitting TRBD1. Germline assignment: CDR1 GTSNPN and CDR2 SVGIG (reference sequence). The CDR3 covers 13 residues. As DNA, the CDR3 is TGTGCATCAGATAGAGGGGGCTCTCAGCCCCAGCATTTT. Protein sequence: CASDRGGSQPQHF.

There are a few counts of this clone. The rearrangement links TRBV29-1 to TRBJ1-1; D is ambiguous. Germline-derived CDR1 and CDR2 are SQVTM and ANQGSEA. V was cut by 3 bases and J by 1 base, with 9 bases left in between. The CDR3 sequence is 13 residues long. Here the CDR3 DNA reads TGCAGCGTTGACCTTCGGCCGAACACTGAAGCTTTCTTT. Its protein is CSVDLRPNTEAFF.

As for this clone: At the DNA level, this CDR3 is encoded by other sequences in the same sample as well. The chain recombines TRBV7-9 with TRBJ1-2; TRBD1 agrees at 8 bases. The CDR3 sequence is 14 residues long. Germline values: CDR1 SEHNR, CDR2 FQNEAQ (reference sequence). The V gene end was trimmed by 5 bases and the J gene end by 1 base; junction bases not matched to a gene: 3. CDR3 region: CASSPTGGNYGYTF. The CDR3 DNA follows: TGTGCCAGCAGCCCAACAGGGGGTAACTATGGCTACACCTTC.